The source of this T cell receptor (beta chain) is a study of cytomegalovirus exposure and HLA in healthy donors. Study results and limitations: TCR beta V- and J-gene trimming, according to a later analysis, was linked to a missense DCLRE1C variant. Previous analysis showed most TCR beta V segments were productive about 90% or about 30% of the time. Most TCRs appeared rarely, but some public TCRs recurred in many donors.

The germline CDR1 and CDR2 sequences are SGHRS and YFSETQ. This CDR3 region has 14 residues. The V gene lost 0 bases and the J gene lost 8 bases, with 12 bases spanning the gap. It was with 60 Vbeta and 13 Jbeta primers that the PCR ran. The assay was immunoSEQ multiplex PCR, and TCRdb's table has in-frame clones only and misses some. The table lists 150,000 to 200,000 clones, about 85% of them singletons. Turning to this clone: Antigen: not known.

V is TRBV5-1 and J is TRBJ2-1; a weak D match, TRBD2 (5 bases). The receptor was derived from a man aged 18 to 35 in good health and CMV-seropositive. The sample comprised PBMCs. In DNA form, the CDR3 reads TGCGCCAGCAGCTTGGCGGGATACGTCGATGAGCAGTTCTTC. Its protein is CASSLAGYVDEQFF.